The rows below give T cell receptor beta chains drawn from one sample of a study of blood T cell repertoires in COVID-19. Libraries were prepared by immunoSEQ multiplex PCR; TCRdb keeps only in-frame clonotypes and omits some of them. Among 200,000 to 300,000 clones listed, nearly 85% were seen once. The sequenced material came from peripheral blood. All receptors come from a human donor in a cohort sampled during active COVID-19. CDR3s include the opening cysteine and the closing phenylalanine or tryptophan. Each record gives: J gene, D gene, V gene, clone size, CDR3 protein, CDR3 DNA. The D gene is left open where the match is weak. Clone size is not always given. Where it is, it says once, few, many or a class for expanded clones.

TRBJ2-3	TRBD2	TRBV14	.	CASSRILAGWGTDTQYF	TGTGCCAGCAGCCGAATATTAGCGGGGTGGGGCACAGATACGCAGTATTTT
TRBJ1-1	.	TRBV28	.	CASTDSTGSVEAFF	TGTGCCAGCACCGATTCGACAGGATCGGTTGAAGCTTTCTTT
TRBJ1-1	TRBD1	TRBV28	.	CASRLTGVTEAFF	TGTGCCAGCAGATTGACAGGGGTCACTGAAGCTTTCTTT
TRBJ1-5	.	TRBV4-1	.	CASSPGQGYSNQPQHF	TGCGCCAGCAGCCCGGGCCAGGGTTATAGCAATCAGCCCCAGCATTTT
TRBJ1-2	.	TRBV30	.	CAWRRAGNPREGYTF	TGTGCCTGGAGGCGGGCAGGTAACCCGAGGGAGGGCTACACCTTC
TRBJ1-1	.	TRBV12-5	.	CASGPSGGAGTEAFF	TGTGCTAGTGGTCCTAGCGGGGGCGCGGGCACTGAAGCTTTCTTT
TRBJ2-7	.	TRBV20-1	.	CSARRGGEQYF	TGCAGTGCTAGAAGGGGAGGCGAGCAGTACTTC
TRBJ2-5	TRBD1	TRBV13	once	CASSLGSTGLETQYF	TGTGCCAGCAGCTTAGGCTCGACAGGGCTAGAGACCCAGTACTTC
TRBJ1-1	.	TRBV6-5	.	CASSYLGGQLTEAFF	TGTGCCAGCAGTTACCTCGGAGGGCAGTTGACTGAAGCTTTCTTT
TRBJ2-5	.	TRBV4-2	.	CASSRRDSETQYF	TGTGCCAGCAGCCGGCGGGATTCTGAGACCCAGTACTTC
TRBJ2-1	.	TRBV7-9	once	CASSLTGRYNEQFF	TGTGCCAGCAGCTTAACAGGGAGATACAATGAGCAGTTCTTC
TRBJ1-1	.	TRBV14	few	CASSQTGILTEAFF	TGTGCCAGCAGCCAAACAGGGATTTTAACTGAAGCTTTCTTT
TRBJ2-6	.	TRBV4-1	.	CASSQARPLGANVLTF	TGCGCCAGCAGCCAAGCTAGACCACTGGGGGCCAACGTCCTGACTTTC
TRBJ1-4	.	TRBV7-9	.	CASSLGQTTNEKLFF	TGTGCCAGCAGCTTAGGACAAACAACTAATGAAAAACTGTTTTTT
TRBJ2-7	.	TRBV6-5	.	CASSLDRSNYEQYF	TGTGCCAGCAGTCTTGACAGATCGAACTACGAGCAGTACTTC
TRBJ2-7	TRBD2	TRBV5-4	.	CASSFGVASGYEQYF	TGTGCCAGCAGCTTTGGGGTGGCTAGCGGCTACGAGCAGTACTTC
TRBJ2-6	.	TRBV9	.	CASSLSGRVSGANVLTF	TGTGCCAGCAGCTTAAGTGGCAGGGTCTCTGGGGCCAACGTCCTGACTTTC
TRBJ2-7	.	TRBV7-2	.	CASSSHPSAVSYEQYF	TGTGCCAGCAGCTCCCACCCTAGCGCCGTCTCCTACGAGCAGTACTTC
TRBJ1-4	TRBD1	TRBV11-2	.	CASSLTTGEDEKLFF	TGTGCCAGCAGCTTAACCACAGGGGAGGATGAAAAACTGTTTTTT
TRBJ2-1	.	TRBV7-8	.	CASSPTGGTSYNEQFF	TGTGCCAGCAGCCCAACGGGCGGGACCTCATACAATGAGCAGTTCTTC
TRBJ1-3	.	TRBV7-3	.	CASAPGSAGNTIYF	TGTGCCAGCGCGCCGGGGAGCGCTGGAAACACCATATATTTT
TRBJ1-4	.	TRBV27	.	CASRRGSTNEKLFF	TGTGCCAGCAGGAGGGGGTCTACTAATGAAAAACTGTTTTTT
TRBJ2-1	.	TRBV6-1	.	CASSEAWSSAYNEQFF	TGTGCCAGCAGTGAAGCTTGGTCTAGCGCCTACAATGAGCAGTTCTTC